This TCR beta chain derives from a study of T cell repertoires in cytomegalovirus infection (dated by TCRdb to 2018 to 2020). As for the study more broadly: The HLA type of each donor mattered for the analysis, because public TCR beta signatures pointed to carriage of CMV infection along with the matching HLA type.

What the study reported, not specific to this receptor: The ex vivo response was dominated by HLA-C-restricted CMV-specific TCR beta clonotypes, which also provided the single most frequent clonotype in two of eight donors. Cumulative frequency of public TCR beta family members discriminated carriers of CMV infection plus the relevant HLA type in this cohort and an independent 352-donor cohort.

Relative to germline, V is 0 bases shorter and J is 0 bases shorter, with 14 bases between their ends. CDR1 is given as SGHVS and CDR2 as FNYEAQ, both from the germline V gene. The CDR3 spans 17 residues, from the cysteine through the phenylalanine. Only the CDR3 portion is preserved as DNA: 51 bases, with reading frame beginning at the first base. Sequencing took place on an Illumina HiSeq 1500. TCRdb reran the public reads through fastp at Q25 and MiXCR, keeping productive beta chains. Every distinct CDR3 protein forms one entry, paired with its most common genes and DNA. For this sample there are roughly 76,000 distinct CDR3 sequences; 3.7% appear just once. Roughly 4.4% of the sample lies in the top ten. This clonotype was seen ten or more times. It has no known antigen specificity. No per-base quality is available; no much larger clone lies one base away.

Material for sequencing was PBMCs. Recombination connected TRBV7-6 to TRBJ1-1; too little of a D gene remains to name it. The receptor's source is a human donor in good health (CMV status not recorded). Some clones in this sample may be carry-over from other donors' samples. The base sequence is TGTGCCAGCAGCTTAGCGGGATCAGTCTGGATGAACACTGAAGCTTTCTTT. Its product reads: CASSLAGSVWMNTEAFF.